This T cell receptor (beta chain) appears in the sequencing data of a study of blood T cell repertoires in COVID-19. The CDR3 spans 17 residues. The germline gives CDR1 WNHNN, CDR2 SYGVQD (reference sequence). Trimming removed 2 bases from V and 4 bases from J; junction bases left unmatched: 6. Sequencing was performed with immunoSEQ multiplex PCR; in TCRdb, only in-frame clones are kept and a portion is missing. This sample has under 300,000 clones, with about 83% found just once. The clonotype comes from a woman aged 40-49 years who had recovered from COVID-19. Sample: peripheral blood. This chain connects TRBV10-1 to TRBJ2-2; TRBD1 agrees at 11 bases. The DNA for the CDR3 is TGCGCCAGCAGTGAGCCGGGACAGGGGGGCCTCACCGGGGAGCTGTTTTTT. Translating gives CASSEPGQGGLTGELFF.